This T cell receptor beta chain was recovered during a study of blood T cell repertoires in COVID-19. Turning to the study itself: Donors in the United States, Italy and Spain gave samples during acute or convalescent COVID-19. Sample material is recorded as cDNA or gDNA derived from T cells, B-cell-depleted T cells, or PBMCs.

Authors' processing steps: Counts of nucleated cells, estimated from reference gene primer amplification, were obtained. Libraries were prepared by immunoSEQ multiplex PCR; TCRdb keeps only in-frame clonotypes and omits some of them. V, J and clone size derive from that table, while D and trimming were established from the DNA sequence. The table has 260,000 or so clones, around 90% seen once; the top ten hold over 0.55%. This CDR3 region has 15 residues. With 7 bases clipped from V and 3 bases from J, the junction kept 11 bases outside the gene matches. Germline V gene sequence: CDR1 SGHRS, CDR2 YFSETQ.

The clonotype comes from a human donor in a cohort sampled during active COVID-19. The material sequenced was peripheral blood. The J gene is TRBJ2-7, the V gene TRBV5-1, with 9 bases that match TRBD2. CDR3 in amino acids: CASRQMPSGNYEQYF. CDR3 bases: TGCGCCAGCCGCCAGATGCCTAGCGGGAACTACGAGCAGTACTTC.